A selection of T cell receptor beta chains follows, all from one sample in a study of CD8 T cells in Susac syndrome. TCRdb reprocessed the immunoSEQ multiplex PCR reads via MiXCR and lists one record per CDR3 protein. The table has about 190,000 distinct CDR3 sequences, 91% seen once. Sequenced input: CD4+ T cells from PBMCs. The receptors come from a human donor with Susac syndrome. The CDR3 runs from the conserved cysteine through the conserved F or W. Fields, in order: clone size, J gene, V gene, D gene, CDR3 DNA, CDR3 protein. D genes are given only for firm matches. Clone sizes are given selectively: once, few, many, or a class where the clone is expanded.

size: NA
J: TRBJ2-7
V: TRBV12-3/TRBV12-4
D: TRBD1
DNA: TGTGCCAGCGGAATACAGGGGACAACCTACGAGCAGTACTTC
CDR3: CASGIQGTTYEQYF

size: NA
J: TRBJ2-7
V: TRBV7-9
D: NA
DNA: TGTGCCAGCAGCCTCGGCAGGACGAGCTCCTACGAGCAGTACTTC
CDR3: CASSLGRTSSYEQYF

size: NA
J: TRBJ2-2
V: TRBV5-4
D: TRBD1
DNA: TGTGCCAGCAGCCCTAGACAGGGGCTGAACACCGGGGAGCTGTTTTTT
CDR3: CASSPRQGLNTGELFF

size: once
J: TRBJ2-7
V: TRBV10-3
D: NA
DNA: TGTGCCATCAGTGAGTCCGGGTACGAGCAGTACTTC
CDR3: CAISESGYEQYF

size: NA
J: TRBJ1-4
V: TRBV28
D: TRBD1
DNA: TGTGCCAGCAGTACCGGGACAGCGACCGCAACTAATGAAAAACTGTTTTTT
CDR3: CASSTGTATATNEKLFF

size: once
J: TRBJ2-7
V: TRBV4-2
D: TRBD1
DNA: TGTGCCAGCAGCCAAGAAGGGACAGGTTGGGGATCTGGGGAGCAGTACTTC
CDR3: CASSQEGTGWGSGEQYF

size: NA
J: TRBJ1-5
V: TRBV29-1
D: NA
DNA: TGCAGCGTTGCAGGGGATAGCAATCAGCCCCAGCATTTT
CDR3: CSVAGDSNQPQHF

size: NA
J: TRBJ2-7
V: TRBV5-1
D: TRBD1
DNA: TGCGCCAGCAGCCATAGACAGGGGGCATCTCGCGAGCAGTACTTC
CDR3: CASSHRQGASREQYF

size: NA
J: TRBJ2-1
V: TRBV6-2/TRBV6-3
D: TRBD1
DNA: TGTGCCAGCAGCCTCAGGACAGGGGTTATAAGTAATGAGCAGTTCTTC
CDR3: CASSLRTGVISNEQFF

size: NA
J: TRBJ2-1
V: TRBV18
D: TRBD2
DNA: TGTGCCAGCTCACCGCCGACTAGCGGGACCCCCAATGAGCAGTTCTTC
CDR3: CASSPPTSGTPNEQFF

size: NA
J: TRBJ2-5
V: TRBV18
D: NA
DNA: TGTGCCAGCTCACCACCGGGACGCCAAGAGACCCAGTACTTC
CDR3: CASSPPGRQETQYF

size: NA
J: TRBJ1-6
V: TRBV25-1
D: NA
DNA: TGTGCCAGCAGTGAATCAGCAGGGAGTAATTCACCCCTCCACTTT
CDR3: CASSESAGSNSPLHF

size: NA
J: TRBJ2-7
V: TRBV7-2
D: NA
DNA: TGTGCCAGCAGCTCCCCTCCGGGGAAGGTGTTGTACGAGCAGTACTTC
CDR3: CASSSPPGKVLYEQYF

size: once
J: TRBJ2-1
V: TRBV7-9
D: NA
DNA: TGTGCCAGCAGCTTTGGTACACAGGGAGGTCGAGGGAATGAGCAGTTCTTC
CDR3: CASSFGTQGGRGNEQFF

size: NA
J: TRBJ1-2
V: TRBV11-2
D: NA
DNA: TGTGCCAGCAGCCCCCGGGCGGGATCCGGCTATGGCTACACCTTC
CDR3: CASSPRAGSGYGYTF

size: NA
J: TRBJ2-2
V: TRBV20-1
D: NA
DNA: TGCAGTGTTCCAGCCCCAACCGCGAACACCGGGGAGCTGTTTTTT
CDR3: CSVPAPTANTGELFF

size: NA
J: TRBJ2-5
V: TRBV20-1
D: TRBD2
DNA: TGCAGTGCTAGGGGACTAGAAGAGACCCAGTACTTC
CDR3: CSARGLEETQYF

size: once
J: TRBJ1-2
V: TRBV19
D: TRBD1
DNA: TGTGCCAGTACCAAACAGGGGACCCCGGGGGATGGCTACACCTTC
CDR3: CASTKQGTPGDGYTF

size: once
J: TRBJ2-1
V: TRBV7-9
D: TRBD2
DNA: TGTGCCAGCAGTCCTATCTGGACTAGCGGGAGAAATGAGCAGTTCTTC
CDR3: CASSPIWTSGRNEQFF

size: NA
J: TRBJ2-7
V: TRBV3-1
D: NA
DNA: TGTGCCAGCAGCCAAGGCCGGGTGAGGAATGAGCAGTACTTC
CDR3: CASSQGRVRNEQYF

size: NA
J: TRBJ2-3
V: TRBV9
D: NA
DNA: TGTGCCAGCAGCGTAGACCGGGGGAGCACAGATACGCAGTATTTT
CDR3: CASSVDRGSTDTQYF

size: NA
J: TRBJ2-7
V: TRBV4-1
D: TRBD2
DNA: TGCGCCAGCAGCCCAAATCTTTTCGGACTAGCGGGAGTAGGTGCCGAGCAGTACTTC
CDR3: CASSPNLFGLAGVGAEQYF

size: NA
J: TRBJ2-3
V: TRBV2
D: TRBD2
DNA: TGTGCCAGCAGCCGAGGGATAGCGGGGGGAGGGGATACGCAGTATTTT
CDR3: CASSRGIAGGGDTQYF

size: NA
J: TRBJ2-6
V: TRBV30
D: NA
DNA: TGTGCCTGGAGTGTACCGGGGAACTCTGGGGCCAACGTCCTGACTTTC
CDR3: CAWSVPGNSGANVLTF

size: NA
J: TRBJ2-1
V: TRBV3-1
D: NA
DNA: TGTGCCAGCAGCCCCCGTTGGGTCAATGAGCAGTTCTTC
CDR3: CASSPRWVNEQFF

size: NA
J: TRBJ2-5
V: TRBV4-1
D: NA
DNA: TGCGCCAGCAGCCAAGAGAGGACTCGGGCAGGGGAAGAGACCCAGTACTTC
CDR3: CASSQERTRAGEETQYF

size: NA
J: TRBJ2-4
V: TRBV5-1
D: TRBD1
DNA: TGCGCCAGCAGGGGGACAGGTATTGACATTCAGTACTTC
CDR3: CASRGTGIDIQYF

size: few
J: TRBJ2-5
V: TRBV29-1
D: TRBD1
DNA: TGCAGCGTGAGACAGGGGGGGGAGACCCAGTACTTC
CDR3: CSVRQGGETQYF

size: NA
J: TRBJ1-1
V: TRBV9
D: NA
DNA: TGTGCCAGCAGCCCGCTTTGGACAGACACTGAAGCTTTCTTT
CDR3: CASSPLWTDTEAFF

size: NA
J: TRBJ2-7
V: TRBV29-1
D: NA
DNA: TGCAGCGCCCGAGACAGCCCCGACTCGGCCCGCGAGCAGTACTTC
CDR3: CSARDSPDSAREQYF

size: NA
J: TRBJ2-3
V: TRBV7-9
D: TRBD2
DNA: TGTGCCATATCCCGACTAGCTCCTCGCACAGATACGCAGTATTTT
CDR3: CAISRLAPRTDTQYF

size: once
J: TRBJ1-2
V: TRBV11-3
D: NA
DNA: TGTGCCAGCAGCTCGGGACCTTCTAACTATGGCTACACCTTC
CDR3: CASSSGPSNYGYTF

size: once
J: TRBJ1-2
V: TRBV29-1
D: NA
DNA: TGCAGCGTTGAAGTGGGGCGACCGGCCTATGGCTACACCTTC
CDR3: CSVEVGRPAYGYTF

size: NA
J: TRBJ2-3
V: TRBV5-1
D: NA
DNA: TGCGCCAGCAGCCGGATCAATCCCACAGATACGCAGTATTTT
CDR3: CASSRINPTDTQYF

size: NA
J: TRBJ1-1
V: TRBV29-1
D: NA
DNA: TGCAGCGCCCAAGGGCAGCCGAACACTGAAGCTTTCTTT
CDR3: CSAQGQPNTEAFF

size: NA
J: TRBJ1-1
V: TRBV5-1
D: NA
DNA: TGCGCCAGCAGTAGTCAGAACATGAACACTGAAGCTTTCTTT
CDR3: CASSSQNMNTEAFF

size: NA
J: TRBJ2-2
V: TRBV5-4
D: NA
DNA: TGTGCCAGCAGCTTGGGGCGGGGCCGATACACCGGGGAGCTGTTTTTT
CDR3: CASSLGRGRYTGELFF

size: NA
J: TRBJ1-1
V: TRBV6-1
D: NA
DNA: TGTGCCAGCAGTGAAGAGCAGGGGATTGTCACTGAAGCTTTCTTT
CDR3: CASSEEQGIVTEAFF

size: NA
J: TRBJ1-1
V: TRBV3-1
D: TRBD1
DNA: TGTGCCAGCAGCCACACGGGACAGGGATTCACTGAAGCTTTCTTT
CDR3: CASSHTGQGFTEAFF

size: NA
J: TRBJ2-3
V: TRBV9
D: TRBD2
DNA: TGTGCCAGCAGCGCCGAACTAGCGGGAGTTGGTACAGATACGCAGTATTTT
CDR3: CASSAELAGVGTDTQYF

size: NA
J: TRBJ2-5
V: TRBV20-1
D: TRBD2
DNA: TGCAGTGCTAGAGATCTACCTAGCGGGAGCCAAGAGACCCAGTACTTC
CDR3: CSARDLPSGSQETQYF